This record looks at one T cell receptor (beta chain) sequence and its context. The data belong to a study of T-cell memory formation after mild COVID-19. From the 5' RACE reads, TCRdb called clonotypes with MiXCR, one entry per CDR3 protein. This table has roughly 510,000 distinct CDR3 sequences, 15% to 20% appearing once. CDR3 size: 14 residues. V was shortened by 3 bases and J by 4 bases, with 13 bases between the two germline ends. CDR1 and CDR2 from the germline V gene are SGHRS and YFSETQ. V usage is TRBV5-1 and J usage is TRBJ1-2, with D hard to call. This clonotype was obtained from an adult woman who had mild COVID-19 (a few samples of this study predate the infection). Cell type and time point are not known. The sample consisted of PBMCs or a T cell subset sorted from them (not recorded which). The CDR3: CASSWGDSGYGYTF. The CDR3 DNA sequence: TGCGCCAGCAGCTGGGGTGACTCGGGCTATGGCTACACCTTC.